Listed below are T cell receptor beta chains from one sample, sequenced in a study of T cell repertoires in cytomegalovirus infection. Each CDR3 protein is one row after TCRdb ran MiXCR on the reads. This table holds roughly 720,000 distinct CDR3 sequences, about 40% found once. The specimen was PBMCs. These receptors all come from a human donor in good health (CMV status not recorded). Some clones in this sample may be carry-over from other donors' samples. The CDR3 runs from the conserved cysteine through the conserved F or W. D genes are given only for firm matches. Size values are once, few and many counts, or a class for expanded clones, and some rows have none.

CDR3aa: CASSQGPGENYGYTF
CDR3nt: TGCGCCAGCAGCCAAGGGCCAGGGGAGAACTATGGCTACACCTTC
abundance: .
j_gene: TRBJ1-2
d_gene: .
v_gene: TRBV4-1

CDR3aa: CAARGTTHEQFF
CDR3nt: TGTGCAGCCCGAGGGACGACCCATGAGCAGTTCTTC
abundance: many
j_gene: TRBJ2-1
d_gene: .
v_gene: TRBV6-1

CDR3aa: CASSIVQGWLAGEGFYNEQFF
CDR3nt: TGTGCCAGTAGTATTGTTCAGGGTTGGCTAGCGGGAGAGGGTTTCTACAATGAGCAGTTCTTC
abundance: .
j_gene: TRBJ2-1
d_gene: TRBD2
v_gene: TRBV19

CDR3aa: CSARPSFTIDSLQETQYF
CDR3nt: TGCAGTGCTAGACCCTCTTTCACCATCGACAGTCTTCAAGAGACCCAGTACTTC
abundance: .
j_gene: TRBJ2-5
d_gene: .
v_gene: TRBV20-1

CDR3aa: CASSLDTGSFSEQGNTIYF
CDR3nt: TGTGCCAGCAGCTTAGACACAGGGTCCTTTTCGGAACAGGGAAACACCATATATTTT
abundance: few
j_gene: TRBJ1-3
d_gene: .
v_gene: TRBV11-2

CDR3aa: CASSQWWDADTQYF
CDR3nt: TGTGCCAGCAGCCAGTGGTGGGATGCAGATACGCAGTATTTT
abundance: .
j_gene: TRBJ2-3
d_gene: .
v_gene: TRBV3-1

CDR3aa: CASSLLAGQTYEQYF
CDR3nt: TGTGCCAGCAGCTTATTGGCAGGACAAACCTACGAGCAGTACTTC
abundance: many
j_gene: TRBJ2-7
d_gene: .
v_gene: TRBV7-8

CDR3aa: CASSDSQQGSTDTQYF
CDR3nt: TGTGCCAGCAGTGACTCGCAACAGGGGAGCACAGATACGCAGTATTTT
abundance: .
j_gene: TRBJ2-3
d_gene: TRBD1
v_gene: TRBV6-4

CDR3aa: CASSLEDSGRAKDTQYF
CDR3nt: TGTGCCAGCAGCTTAGAAGATAGCGGGAGGGCCAAAGATACGCAGTATTTT
abundance: few
j_gene: TRBJ2-3
d_gene: TRBD2
v_gene: TRBV11-2

CDR3aa: CASSFLGVETEAFF
CDR3nt: TGTGCCAGCAGTTTTTTGGGGGTTGAGACTGAAGCTTTCTTT
abundance: .
j_gene: TRBJ1-1
d_gene: .
v_gene: TRBV27

CDR3aa: CASSGHRGIQHF
CDR3nt: TGTGCCAGCAGTGGTCACAGGGGGATCCAGCATTTT
abundance: .
j_gene: TRBJ1-5
d_gene: TRBD1
v_gene: TRBV12-3/TRBV12-4

CDR3aa: CASSLRVIMDTIYF
CDR3nt: TGTGCCAGCAGCTTAAGGGTTATTATGGACACCATATATTTT
abundance: many
j_gene: TRBJ1-3
d_gene: .
v_gene: TRBV7-8

CDR3aa: CASRKEGYNEQFF
CDR3nt: TGTGCCAGCAGAAAAGAGGGTTACAATGAGCAGTTCTTC
abundance: .
j_gene: TRBJ2-1
d_gene: .
v_gene: TRBV12-3/TRBV12-4

CDR3aa: CASSIQDRRNSPLHF
CDR3nt: TGTGCCAGTAGTATTCAGGACAGGAGAAATTCACCCCTCCACTTT
abundance: .
j_gene: TRBJ1-6
d_gene: TRBD1
v_gene: TRBV19

CDR3aa: CASSYVVAGGYTF
CDR3nt: TGTGCCAGCAGTTACGTAGTGGCAGGTGGCTACACCTTC
abundance: few
j_gene: TRBJ1-2
d_gene: .
v_gene: TRBV6-2/TRBV6-3

CDR3aa: CATSDFETDTHYF
CDR3nt: TGTGCCACAAGTGATTTTGAAACAGATACGCATTATTTT
abundance: .
j_gene: TRBJ2-3
d_gene: .
v_gene: TRBV24-1

CDR3aa: CASNIGASSGNTIYF
CDR3nt: TGTGCCAGTAATATTGGGGCGAGCTCTGGAAACACCATATATTTT
abundance: .
j_gene: TRBJ1-3
d_gene: .
v_gene: TRBV19

CDR3aa: CASSFWSGRSYNEQFF
CDR3nt: TGTGCCAGCAGCTTTTGGAGCGGGAGGAGTTACAATGAGCAGTTCTTC
abundance: many
j_gene: TRBJ2-1
d_gene: TRBD2
v_gene: TRBV7-8

CDR3aa: CASKGQGMLADTQYF
CDR3nt: TGTGCCAGTAAAGGACAGGGAATGCTCGCAGATACGCAGTATTTT
abundance: .
j_gene: TRBJ2-3
d_gene: TRBD1
v_gene: TRBV27

CDR3aa: CASKGDRNEKLFF
CDR3nt: TGTGCCAGCAAAGGAGACAGGAATGAAAAACTGTTTTTT
abundance: few
j_gene: TRBJ1-4
d_gene: .
v_gene: TRBV2

CDR3aa: CASSQGPTDNQPQHF
CDR3nt: TGCGCCAGCAGCCAAGGCCCGACAGACAATCAGCCCCAGCATTTT
abundance: .
j_gene: TRBJ1-5
d_gene: .
v_gene: TRBV4-1

CDR3aa: CASSYGWRGGPQTQYF
CDR3nt: TGTGCCAGCAGCTATGGTTGGCGGGGGGGCCCTCAGACCCAGTACTTC
abundance: few
j_gene: TRBJ2-5
d_gene: TRBD2
v_gene: TRBV7-8

CDR3aa: CASSQLADNEQFF
CDR3nt: TGTGCCAGCAGCCAACTGGCCGACAATGAGCAGTTCTTC
abundance: .
j_gene: TRBJ2-1
d_gene: .
v_gene: TRBV14

CDR3aa: CASSLEGTVKRFF
CDR3nt: TGTGCCAGCAGCTTAGAAGGGACAGTGAAGAGGTTCTTC
abundance: few
j_gene: TRBJ2-1
d_gene: TRBD1
v_gene: TRBV7-2

CDR3aa: CASSQSAGSYGYTF
CDR3nt: TGTGCCAGCAGCCAATCCGCGGGGAGTTATGGCTACACCTTC
abundance: .
j_gene: TRBJ1-2
d_gene: .
v_gene: TRBV3-1

CDR3aa: CAISEYRDSINQPQHF
CDR3nt: TGTGCCATCAGTGAGTACCGGGACAGTATCAATCAGCCCCAGCATTTT
abundance: .
j_gene: TRBJ1-5
d_gene: TRBD1
v_gene: TRBV10-3

CDR3aa: CASSLSTNEQFF
CDR3nt: TGTGCCAGCAGTTTATCGACTAATGAGCAGTTCTTC
abundance: few
j_gene: TRBJ2-1
d_gene: .
v_gene: TRBV28

CDR3aa: CASEESPSGGADEQFF
CDR3nt: TGTGCCTCCGAAGAGTCCCCTAGCGGGGGGGCCGACGAGCAGTTCTTC
abundance: .
j_gene: TRBJ2-1
d_gene: TRBD2
v_gene: TRBV10-3

CDR3aa: CASNGRGYNSPLHF
CDR3nt: TGTGCCAGCAACGGCAGGGGGTATAATTCACCCCTCCACTTT
abundance: few
j_gene: TRBJ1-6
d_gene: TRBD1
v_gene: TRBV28

CDR3aa: CASSFSSVGNTIYF
CDR3nt: TGTGCCAGCAGTTTTTCCAGTGTGGGGAACACCATATATTTT
abundance: .
j_gene: TRBJ1-3
d_gene: .
v_gene: TRBV12-3/TRBV12-4

CDR3aa: CASSELSGRSGNTIYF
CDR3nt: TGTGCCAGCAGTGAATTGTCAGGCCGCTCTGGAAACACCATATATTTT
abundance: .
j_gene: TRBJ1-3
d_gene: .
v_gene: TRBV2

CDR3aa: CASSKGQGFLGNTIYF
CDR3nt: TGTGCCAGCAGCAAGGGACAGGGGTTTCTCGGAAACACCATATATTTT
abundance: few
j_gene: TRBJ1-3
d_gene: TRBD1
v_gene: TRBV11-2

CDR3aa: CASSATGGWSNQPQHF
CDR3nt: TGTGCCAGTAGTGCGACAGGGGGCTGGAGCAATCAGCCCCAGCATTTT
abundance: .
j_gene: TRBJ1-5
d_gene: TRBD1
v_gene: TRBV19

CDR3aa: CASSGAGASNQPQHF
CDR3nt: TGTGCCAGCAGTGGGGCGGGGGCGAGCAATCAGCCCCAGCATTTT
abundance: many
j_gene: TRBJ1-5
d_gene: .
v_gene: TRBV6-1

CDR3aa: CATRGQGPNNEQFF
CDR3nt: TGTGCCACCCGAGGGCAGGGGCCAAACAATGAGCAGTTCTTC
abundance: few
j_gene: TRBJ2-1
d_gene: .
v_gene: TRBV10-3

CDR3aa: CSAREHLSGGAPGELFF
CDR3nt: TGCAGTGCTAGAGAACACCTCAGCGGGGGGGCTCCCGGGGAGCTGTTTTTT
abundance: .
j_gene: TRBJ2-2
d_gene: TRBD2
v_gene: TRBV20-1

CDR3aa: CASSFGGISNTEAFF
CDR3nt: TGTGCCAGCAGCTTTGGGGGGATCTCGAACACTGAAGCTTTCTTT
abundance: few
j_gene: TRBJ1-1
d_gene: .
v_gene: TRBV5-6

CDR3aa: CASSMGSHQPQHF
CDR3nt: TGTGCCAGTAGTATGGGTTCCCATCAGCCCCAGCATTTT
abundance: .
j_gene: TRBJ1-5
d_gene: .
v_gene: TRBV19

CDR3aa: CASSIRQLPNTEAFF
CDR3nt: TGTGCCAGCAGTATCCGACAGCTTCCGAACACTGAAGCTTTCTTT
abundance: few
j_gene: TRBJ1-1
d_gene: .
v_gene: TRBV28

CDR3aa: CASSSAAGGRETQYF
CDR3nt: TGTGCCAGCAGTTCCGCAGCGGGAGGGAGGGAGACCCAGTACTTC
abundance: few
j_gene: TRBJ2-5
d_gene: TRBD2
v_gene: TRBV28

CDR3aa: CASSSPWTGGNF
CDR3nt: TGTGCCAGCAGTTCACCATGGACAGGGGGAAACTTC
abundance: .
j_gene: TRBJ2-7
d_gene: TRBD1
v_gene: TRBV28

CDR3aa: CASRRGVRETQYF
CDR3nt: TGTGCCAGCCGAAGGGGGGTACGAGAGACCCAGTACTTC
abundance: few
j_gene: TRBJ2-5
d_gene: .
v_gene: TRBV11-2

CDR3aa: CASSLGDTEALF
CDR3nt: TGTGCCAGCAGCTTAGGAGATACGGAAGCTTTATTT
abundance: .
j_gene: TRBJ1-1
d_gene: .
v_gene: TRBV7-2

CDR3aa: CAISDEWARSSYNEQFF
CDR3nt: TGTGCCATCAGTGACGAATGGGCGAGGAGCTCCTACAATGAGCAGTTCTTC
abundance: .
j_gene: TRBJ2-1
d_gene: .
v_gene: TRBV10-3

CDR3aa: CASREQSNTGELFF
CDR3nt: TGTGCCAGTAGAGAGCAGTCGAACACCGGGGAGCTGTTTTTT
abundance: .
j_gene: TRBJ2-2
d_gene: .
v_gene: TRBV19

CDR3aa: CASSPVLTGLNQPQHF
CDR3nt: TGTGCCAGCTCACCAGTCCTCACGGGGCTTAATCAGCCCCAGCATTTT
abundance: few
j_gene: TRBJ1-5
d_gene: .
v_gene: TRBV18

CDR3aa: CASSVEAVLAGNIQYF
CDR3nt: TGTGCCAGCAGCGTAGAGGCGGTACTAGCGGGAAACATTCAGTACTTC
abundance: few
j_gene: TRBJ2-4
d_gene: TRBD2
v_gene: TRBV9

CDR3aa: CASSPQGQGQETQYF
CDR3nt: TGTGCTAGCAGCCCCCAGGGACAGGGCCAAGAGACCCAGTACTTC
abundance: few
j_gene: TRBJ2-5
d_gene: TRBD1
v_gene: TRBV7-7

CDR3aa: CASSEPRGIEETQYF
CDR3nt: TGTGCCAGCAGTGAACCTCGGGGGATCGAGGAGACCCAGTACTTC
abundance: .
j_gene: TRBJ2-5
d_gene: .
v_gene: TRBV2

CDR3aa: CASSLFILDPTSTDTQYF
CDR3nt: TGTGCCAGCAGCCTCTTTATTTTGGACCCGACTAGCACAGATACGCAGTATTTT
abundance: .
j_gene: TRBJ2-3
d_gene: .
v_gene: TRBV7-2

CDR3aa: CASSLVPRYEQYF
CDR3nt: TGTGCCAGCAGCCTGGTTCCCAGGTACGAGCAGTACTTC
abundance: .
j_gene: TRBJ2-7
d_gene: .
v_gene: TRBV7-2

CDR3aa: CAISEVQGASNQPQHF
CDR3nt: TGTGCCATCAGTGAGGTTCAGGGGGCAAGCAATCAGCCCCAGCATTTT
abundance: .
j_gene: TRBJ1-5
d_gene: TRBD1
v_gene: TRBV10-3

CDR3aa: CASSSGGLTGNKNIQYF
CDR3nt: TGTGCCAGCAGTTCGGGAGGGCTGACAGGAAACAAAAACATTCAGTACTTC
abundance: .
j_gene: TRBJ2-4
d_gene: TRBD2
v_gene: TRBV2

CDR3aa: CAIPQGGVPNTEAFF
CDR3nt: TGTGCCATCCCTCAAGGAGGGGTCCCGAACACTGAAGCTTTCTTT
abundance: once
j_gene: TRBJ1-1
d_gene: .
v_gene: TRBV2

CDR3aa: CASSLSVGAENTGELFF
CDR3nt: TGTGCCAGCAGTTTATCGGTCGGGGCGGAAAACACCGGGGAGCTGTTTTTT
abundance: .
j_gene: TRBJ2-2
d_gene: .
v_gene: TRBV28